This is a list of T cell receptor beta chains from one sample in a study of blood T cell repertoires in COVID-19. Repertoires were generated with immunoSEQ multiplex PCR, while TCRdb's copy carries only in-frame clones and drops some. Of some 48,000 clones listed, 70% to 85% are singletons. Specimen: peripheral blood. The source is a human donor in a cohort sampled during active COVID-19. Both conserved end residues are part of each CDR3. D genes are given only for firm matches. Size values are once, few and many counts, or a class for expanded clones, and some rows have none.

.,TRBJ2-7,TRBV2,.,CASNDRAGFEQYF,TGTGCCAGCAACGACAGGGCGGGATTCGAGCAGTACTTC
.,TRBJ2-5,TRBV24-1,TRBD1,CATSDIGDSLQETQYF,TGTGCCACCAGTGATATTGGGGACAGCCTCCAAGAGACCCAGTACTTC
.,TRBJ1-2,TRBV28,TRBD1,CASSPPGGRGYTF,TGTGCCAGCAGTCCTCCAGGGGGCCGGGGCTACACCTTC
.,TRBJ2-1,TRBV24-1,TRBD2,CATSEFASGSLDEQFF,TGTGCCACCAGTGAGTTCGCTAGCGGGAGTTTGGATGAGCAGTTCTTC
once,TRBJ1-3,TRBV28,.,CASSSPEGRAGNTIYF,TGTGCCAGCAGTTCTCCGGAGGGCAGGGCTGGAAACACCATATATTTT
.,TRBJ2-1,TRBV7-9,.,CASSLVRELLQNEQFF,TGTGCCAGCAGCTTAGTACGGGAGCTCCTCCAGAATGAGCAGTTCTTC
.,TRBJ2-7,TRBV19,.,CASSITRVHEQYF,TGTGCCAGTAGTATCACCAGGGTCCACGAGCAGTACTTC
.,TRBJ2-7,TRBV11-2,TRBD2,CASSLTGGPYEQYF,TGTGCCAGCAGCTTAACGGGAGGGCCCTACGAGCAGTACTTC
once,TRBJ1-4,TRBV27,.,CASSQRVDEKLFF,TGTGCCAGCAGCCAGAGGGTGGATGAAAAACTGTTTTTT
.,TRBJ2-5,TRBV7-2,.,CASSPDRIQETQYF,TGTGCCAGCAGCCCTGACAGAATCCAAGAGACCCAGTACTTC
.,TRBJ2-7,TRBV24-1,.,CASTPTGYEQYF,TGTGCCTCCACTCCGACAGGCTACGAGCAGTACTTC
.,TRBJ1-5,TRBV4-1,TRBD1,CASSQDAQGARPQHF,TGCGCCAGCAGCCAAGACGCTCAGGGGGCAAGGCCCCAGCATTTT
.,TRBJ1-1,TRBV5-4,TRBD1,CASSSPQGVITEAFF,TGTGCCAGCAGCTCCCCACAGGGGGTGATCACTGAAGCTTTCTTT
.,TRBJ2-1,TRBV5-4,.,CASSLDTYNEQFF,TGTGCCAGCAGCTTGGACACCTACAATGAGCAGTTCTTC
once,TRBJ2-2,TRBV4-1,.,CASSQSVSNTGELFF,TGCGCCAGCAGCCAGAGCGTCTCGAACACCGGGGAGCTGTTTTTT
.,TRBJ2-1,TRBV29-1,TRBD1,CSADRDRLEHEQFF,TGCAGCGCTGACCGGGACAGGCTAGAACATGAGCAGTTCTTC
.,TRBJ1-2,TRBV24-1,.,CATSSAGNYGYTF,TGTGCCACCAGTAGTGCGGGTAACTATGGCTACACCTTC
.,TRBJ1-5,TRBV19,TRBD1,CASTDNRQGVLPQHF,TGTGCCAGTACCGATAACCGACAGGGGGTACTGCCCCAGCATTTT
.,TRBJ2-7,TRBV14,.,CASSRSDTYEQYF,TGTGCCAGCAGCCGCTCAGACACCTACGAGCAGTACTTC
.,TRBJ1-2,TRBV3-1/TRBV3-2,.,CASSPTGSQGGYTF,TGTGCCAGCAGTCCTACAGGGTCCCAGGGTGGCTACACCTTC
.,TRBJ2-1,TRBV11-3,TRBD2,CASSSSSGLAENEQFF,TGTGCCAGCAGCTCCTCATCCGGACTAGCGGAAAATGAGCAGTTCTTC
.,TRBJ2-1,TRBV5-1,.,CASSKQAVSSYNEQFF,TGCGCCAGCAGCAAACAGGCAGTTAGCTCCTACAATGAGCAGTTCTTC
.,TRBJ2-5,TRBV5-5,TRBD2,CASSLEGRGYQETQYF,TGTGCCAGCAGCTTGGAGGGGCGGGGGTACCAAGAGACCCAGTACTTC